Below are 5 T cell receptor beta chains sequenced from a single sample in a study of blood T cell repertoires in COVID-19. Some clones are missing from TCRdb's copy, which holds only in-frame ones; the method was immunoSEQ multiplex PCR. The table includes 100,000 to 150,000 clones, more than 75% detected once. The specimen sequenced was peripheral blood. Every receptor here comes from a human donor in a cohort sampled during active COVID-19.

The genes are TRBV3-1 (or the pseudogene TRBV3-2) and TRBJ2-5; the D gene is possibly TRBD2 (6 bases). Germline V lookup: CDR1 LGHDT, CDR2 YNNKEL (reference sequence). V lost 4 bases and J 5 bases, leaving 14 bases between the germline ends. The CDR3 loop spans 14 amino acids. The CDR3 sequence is CASSPPGVWETQYF. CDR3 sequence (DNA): TGTGCCAGCAGCCCACCGGGGGTGTGGGAGACCCAGTACTTC.

The CDR3 reads CASSTQQGAYGYTF. The CDR3 coding sequence is TGTGCCAGCAGTACTCAACAGGGGGCCTATGGCTACACCTTC. V gene TRBV6-5 combines with J gene TRBJ1-2, with 9 positions matching TRBD1. Germline values: CDR1 MNHEY, CDR2 SVGAGI. This CDR3 has 14 amino acids. V shed 5 bases, J shed 4 bases, and the junction held 5 bases outside the gene matches.

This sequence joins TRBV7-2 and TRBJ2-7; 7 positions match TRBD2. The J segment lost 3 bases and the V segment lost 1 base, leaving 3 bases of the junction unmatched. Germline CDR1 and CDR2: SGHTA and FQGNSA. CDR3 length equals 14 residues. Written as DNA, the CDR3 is TGTGCCAGCAGCTTAGAGGCGGGGGACTACGAGCAGTACTTC. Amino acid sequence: CASSLEAGDYEQYF.

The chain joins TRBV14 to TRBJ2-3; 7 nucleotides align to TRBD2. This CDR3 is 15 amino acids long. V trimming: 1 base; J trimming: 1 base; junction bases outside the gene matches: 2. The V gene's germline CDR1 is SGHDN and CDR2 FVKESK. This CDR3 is CASSQGGGRTDTQYF. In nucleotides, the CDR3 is TGTGCCAGCAGCCAAGGCGGGGGTCGCACAGATACGCAGTATTTT.

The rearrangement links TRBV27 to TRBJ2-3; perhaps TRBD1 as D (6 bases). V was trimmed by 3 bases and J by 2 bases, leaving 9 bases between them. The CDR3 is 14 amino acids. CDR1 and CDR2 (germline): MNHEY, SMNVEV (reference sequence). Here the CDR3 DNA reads TGTGCCAGCAGTTTGGGGGCTACCACAGATACGCAGTATTTT. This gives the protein CASSLGATTDTQYF.